The 3 T cell receptor beta chains reported below all come from one sample, sequenced in a study of identical twins. In TCRdb, the 5' RACE reads were re-called with MiXCR into one record per CDR3 protein. Of hundreds of thousands of distinct CDR3 sequences listed, 9% to 15% are singletons. This sample was also put to use in a study of yellow fever vaccine responses in identical twins.

Sequenced sample: PBMCs. The receptors derive from a woman in her late teens or twenties in good health.

There are a few counts of this clonotype. J is TRBJ2-7 and V is TRBV20-1; D is perhaps TRBD1 or TRBD2 (6 bases each). CDR1 and CDR2 (germline): DFQATT, SNEGSKA (reference sequence). V lost 5 bases and J lost 2, with 10 bases in between. The CDR3 is 12 residues long. The CDR3 nucleotides read TGCAGTGCTCCGGGGGACACCTACGAGCAGTACTTC. Encoded protein: CSAPGDTYEQYF.

The V and J genes are TRBV10-3 and TRBJ1-3; D unresolved. Germline loops: CDR1 ENHRY, CDR2 SYGVKD. The CDR3 runs to 15 residues. V was cut by 2 bases and J by 0 bases, with 8 bases left in between. The CDR3 protein is CAISEGANSGNTIYF. The CDR3 DNA is TGTGCCATCAGTGAGGGAGCCAACTCTGGAAACACCATATATTTT.

This clonotype was seen ten or more times. The rearrangement joins TRBV5-1 to TRBJ1-2, with TRBD1 identical over 10 bases. Germline V gene data show CDR1 as SGHRS and CDR2 as YFSETQ. The CDR3 extends over 18 amino acids. J lost 1 base, V lost 3 bases, and 12 bases had no gene match. In nucleotides, the CDR3 is TGCGCCAGCAGCTCTCCGACAGGGGGCGTCGGGCTTAACTATGGCTACACCTTC. Its protein is CASSSPTGGVGLNYGYTF.